This paragraph reports one T cell receptor beta chain. Antigen specificity is unknown. This sample was taken from a study of T-cell reconstitution after alpha-beta-depleted transplantation in children. Study-wide results and limits: At one year after transplant, newly produced T cells mostly accounted for T-cell counts and diversity. After transplant, high TCRbeta diversity at day 60 in some patients arose from surviving recipient T cells and thymic progenitors. It was reported that alpha-beta T cells came from several hundred expanded graft clones (about two months after transplant).

Unique molecular identifiers tagged the TCRbeta library. A single record per CDR3 protein comes from TCRdb applying MiXCR to the PCR reads. The top ten clones hold around 26% of a sample with about 76,000 distinct CDR3 sequences, over 12% of them seen once. The CDR3 totals 14 residues. Trimming pared 5 bases from V and 7 bases from J, leaving 18 bases between. The source of this sequence is a male patient between 2 and 10 years old who had a stem cell transplant for acute lymphoblastic leukemia, so the T cells may come from the graft donor. Sequenced here: PBMCs, mostly from graft donor cells, sampled 180 days after TCRalphabeta/CD19-depleted stem cell transplant. This chain joins TRBV12-3 or TRBV12-4 and TRBJ2-7, with a tentative D call TRBD1 (6 bases). CDR3 in DNA: TGTGCCAGCAGTCCACGGATGGGGGCAAGGGAGCAGTACTTC. Its protein product is CASSPRMGAREQYF.